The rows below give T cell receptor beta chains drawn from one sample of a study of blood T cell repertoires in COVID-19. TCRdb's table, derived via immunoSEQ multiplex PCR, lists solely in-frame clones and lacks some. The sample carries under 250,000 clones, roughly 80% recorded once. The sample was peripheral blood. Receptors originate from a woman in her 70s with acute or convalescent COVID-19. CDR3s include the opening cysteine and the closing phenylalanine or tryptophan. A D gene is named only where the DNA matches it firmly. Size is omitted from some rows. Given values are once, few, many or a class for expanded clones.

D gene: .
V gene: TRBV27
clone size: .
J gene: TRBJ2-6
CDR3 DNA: TGTGCCAGCAAATTACAGGGTCCTAACTATTTTTCTGGGGCCAACGTCCTGACTTTC
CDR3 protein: CASKLQGPNYFSGANVLTF

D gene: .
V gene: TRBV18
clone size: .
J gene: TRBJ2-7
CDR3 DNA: TGTGCCAGCTCACCTCAAGGCGGCGGCGAGCAGTACTTC
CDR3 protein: CASSPQGGGEQYF

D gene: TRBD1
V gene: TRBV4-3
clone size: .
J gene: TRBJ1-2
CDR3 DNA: TGCGCCAGCAGATATTCAACAGGGGATCACTATGGCTACACCTTC
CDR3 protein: CASRYSTGDHYGYTF

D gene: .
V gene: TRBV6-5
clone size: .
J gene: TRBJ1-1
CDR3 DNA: TGTGCCAGCACCGAGGGACTCTTTGCGGGGACTGAAGCTTTCTTT
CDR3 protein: CASTEGLFAGTEAFF

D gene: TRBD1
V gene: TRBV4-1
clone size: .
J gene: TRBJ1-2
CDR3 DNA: TGCGCCAGCAGCCAAGGCGACAGGGAATCCTATGGCTACACCTTC
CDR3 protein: CASSQGDRESYGYTF

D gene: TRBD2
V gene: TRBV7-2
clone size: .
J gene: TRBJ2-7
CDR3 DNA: TGTGCCAGCAGCTCTGCTAGCGGGGGGACCTCTGGACCCACCTACGAGCAGTACTTC
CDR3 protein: CASSSASGGTSGPTYEQYF

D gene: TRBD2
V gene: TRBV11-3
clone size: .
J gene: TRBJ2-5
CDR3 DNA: TGTGCCAGCAGCATGGGACTAGCGGAAGAGACCCAGTACTTC
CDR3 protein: CASSMGLAEETQYF

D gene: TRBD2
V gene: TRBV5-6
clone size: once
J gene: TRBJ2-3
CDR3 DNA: TGTGCCAGCAGCTCGCTGACTAGCGGGGGACCCGAGAGCACGCAGTATTTT
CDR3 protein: CASSSLTSGGPESTQYF

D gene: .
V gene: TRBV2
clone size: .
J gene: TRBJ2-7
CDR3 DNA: TGTGCCAGCAGAGAGACAGTCACGAAGTACTTC
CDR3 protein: CASRETVTKYF

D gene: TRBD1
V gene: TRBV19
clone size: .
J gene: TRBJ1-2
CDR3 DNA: TGTGCCAGTGGCCACAGGGGCTCCCAACTTCTCCACTATGGCTACACCTTC
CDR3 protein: CASGHRGSQLLHYGYTF

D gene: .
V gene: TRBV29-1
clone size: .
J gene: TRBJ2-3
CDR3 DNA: TGCAGTTGGGGCCAGGGGGATACGCAGTATTTT
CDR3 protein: CSWGQGDTQYF

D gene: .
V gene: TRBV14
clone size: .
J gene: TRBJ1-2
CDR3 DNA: TGTGCCAGCAGCCCCGCGGCGGTGGGAGTCGGTGGCTACACCTTC
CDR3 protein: CASSPAAVGVGGYTF

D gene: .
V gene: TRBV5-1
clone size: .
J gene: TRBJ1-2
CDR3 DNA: TGCGCCAGCGTTGTGCCCGAAGGCAGGATCTATGGCTACACCTTC
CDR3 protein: CASVVPEGRIYGYTF

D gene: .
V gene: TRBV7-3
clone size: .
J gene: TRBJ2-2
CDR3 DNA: TGTGCCAGCAGCTTTCCAGGGGCCACCGGGGAGCTGTTTTTT
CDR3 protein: CASSFPGATGELFF